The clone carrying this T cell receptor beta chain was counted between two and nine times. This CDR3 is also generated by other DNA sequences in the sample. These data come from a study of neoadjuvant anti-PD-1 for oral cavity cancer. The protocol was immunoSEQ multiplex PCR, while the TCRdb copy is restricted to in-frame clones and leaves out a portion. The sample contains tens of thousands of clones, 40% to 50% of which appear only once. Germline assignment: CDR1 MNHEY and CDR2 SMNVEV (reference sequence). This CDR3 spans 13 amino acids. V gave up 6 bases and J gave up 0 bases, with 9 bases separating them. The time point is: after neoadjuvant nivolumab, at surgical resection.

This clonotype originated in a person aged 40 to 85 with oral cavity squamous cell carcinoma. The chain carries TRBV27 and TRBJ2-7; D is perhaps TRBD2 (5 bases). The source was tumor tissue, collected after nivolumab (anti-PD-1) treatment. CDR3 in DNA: TGTGCCAGCAGACCGACTAACTCCTACGAGCAGTACTTC. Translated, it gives CASRPTNSYEQYF.